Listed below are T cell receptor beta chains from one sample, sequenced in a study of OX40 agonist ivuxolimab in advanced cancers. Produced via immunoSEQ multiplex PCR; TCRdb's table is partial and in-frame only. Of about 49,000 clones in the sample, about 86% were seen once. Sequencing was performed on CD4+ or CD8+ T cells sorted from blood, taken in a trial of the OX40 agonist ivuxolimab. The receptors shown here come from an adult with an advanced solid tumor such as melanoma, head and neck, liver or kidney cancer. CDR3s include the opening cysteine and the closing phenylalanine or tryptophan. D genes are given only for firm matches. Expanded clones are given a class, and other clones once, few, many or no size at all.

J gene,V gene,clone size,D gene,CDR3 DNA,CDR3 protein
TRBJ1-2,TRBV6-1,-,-,TGTGCCAGCAGAGACCCTCAGGTAATCGCCTATGGCTACACCTTC,CASRDPQVIAYGYTF
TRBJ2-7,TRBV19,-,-,TGTGCCAGTAGTCAAATTCCGGGATCTGAGCAGTACTTC,CASSQIPGSEQYF
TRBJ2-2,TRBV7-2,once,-,TGTGCCAGCAGCTCCGATAGGATCTCACTTACCCCCGGGGAGCTGTTTTTT,CASSSDRISLTPGELFF
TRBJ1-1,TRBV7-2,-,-,TGTGCCAGCAGCTTATTCTGGGAAATAGGCGGGTCTGAAGCTTTCTTT,CASSLFWEIGGSEAFF
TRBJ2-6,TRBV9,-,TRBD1,TGTGCCAGCAGCCCCGGACAGGGGAGGGAGTCTGGGGCCAACGTCCTGACTTTC,CASSPGQGRESGANVLTF
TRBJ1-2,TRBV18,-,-,TGTGCCAGCTCACCACCGTCAGTCTATGGCTACACCTTC,CASSPPSVYGYTF
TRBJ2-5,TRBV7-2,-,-,TGTGCCAGCAGCCGTTCTAGAAGGAGAGGGCAAGAGACCCAGTACTTC,CASSRSRRRGQETQYF
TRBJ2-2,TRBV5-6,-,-,TGTGCCAGCAGCTGGGACACCGGGGAGCTGTTTTTT,CASSWDTGELFF
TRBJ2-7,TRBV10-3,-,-,TGTGCCATCAGTGAAGAGGTTACTGAGTACGAGCAGTACTTC,CAISEEVTEYEQYF
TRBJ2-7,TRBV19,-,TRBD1,TGTGCCAGTAGCCCGGGACAGGGTCACGACTACGAGCAGTACTTC,CASSPGQGHDYEQYF
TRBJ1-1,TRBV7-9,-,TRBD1,TGTGCCAGCAGCCGGGACAGCACAAACACTGAAGCTTTCTTT,CASSRDSTNTEAFF
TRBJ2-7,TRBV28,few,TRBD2,TGTGCCAGCTCTAAAGGACTAGCGGGGCTGGAGCAGTACTTC,CASSKGLAGLEQYF
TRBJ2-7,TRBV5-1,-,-,TGCGCCAGCAGCTTAACCCGCACCGAGCAGTACTTC,CASSLTRTEQYF
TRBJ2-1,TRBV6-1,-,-,TGTGCCAGCAGTGGTCTACAGGGCGCGACGAGCAATGAGCAGTTCTTC,CASSGLQGATSNEQFF